The next 13 T cell receptor beta chains were all read from a single sample in a study of blood T cell repertoires in COVID-19. Sequencing was performed with immunoSEQ multiplex PCR; in TCRdb, only in-frame clones are kept and a portion is missing. Counted here are around 25,000 clones, approximately 81% occurring once; the ten biggest clones make up over 6%. Sample: peripheral blood. These TCRs come from a man between 70 and 80 years old with acute or convalescent COVID-19.

The rearrangement joins TRBV3-1 (or the pseudogene TRBV3-2) to TRBJ2-3; tentatively, D is TRBD2 (6 bases). This CDR3 is built from 13 residues. CDR1 and CDR2 from the germline V gene are LGHDT and YNNKEL (reference sequence). V was shortened by 5 bases and J by 6 bases, with 12 bases between the two germline ends. The DNA for the CDR3 is TGTGCCAGCAGCTTTCAGGGAGGCGATACGCAGTATTTT. Amino acids: CASSFQGGDTQYF.

DNA for the CDR3: TGCGCCAGCAGCTTCACAGGGGTCGGTGGCTACACCTTC. It yields the protein CASSFTGVGGYTF. This chain joins TRBV5-1 and TRBJ1-2; 7 bases are a match to TRBD1. Trimming took 2 bases from V and 7 from J; bases not matched to a gene: 5. CDR1 is SGHRS, CDR2 YFSETQ, per germline. The CDR3 totals 13 residues.

This clone was recorded only once. The CDR3 coding sequence is TGTGCCAGCAGCGCGTCGGTTCACTCCTACGAGCAGTACTTC. This translates into CASSASVHSYEQYF. The rearrangement joins TRBV9 to TRBJ2-7; the D is unclear. The CDR3 runs 14 residues. The V gene's germline CDR1 is SGDLS and CDR2 YYNGEE. The V gene lost 3 bases and the J gene lost 0 bases, with 10 bases spanning the gap.

DNA for the CDR3: TGCGCCAGCAGCTTGTCGAGCTCCTATAATTCACCCCTCCACTTT. Residues: CASSLSSSYNSPLHF. The chain recombines TRBV5-1 with TRBJ1-6; D gene unclear. Trimming took off 1 base at V and 0 bases at J, with 5 bases between the two ends. Germline V gene lookup returns CDR1 SGHRS and CDR2 YFSETQ. The length of the CDR3 is 15 residues.

The chain joins TRBV10-3 to TRBJ1-6; 9 bases align to TRBD1. CDR1 ENHRY and CDR2 SYGVKD come from the germline V gene. This CDR3 region has 15 residues. With V trimmed by 4 bases and J by 6 bases, 4 bases remained unmatched. CDR3 DNA: TGTGCCATCAGTGCCGGGACAGGGTCTAATTCACCCCTCCACTTT. It encodes CAISAGTGSNSPLHF.

The chain carries TRBV12-3 or TRBV12-4 and TRBJ1-6, with a weak D call TRBD1 (5 bases). Trimming stripped 3 bases from V and 10 bases from J, with 10 bases between. The CDR3 spans 13 residues. CDR3 protein: CASSLGGNSPLHF. The CDR3 DNA is TGTGCCAGCAGTTTGGGGGGGAACTCACCCCTCCACTTT.

A few counts support this clone. The chain has TRBV7-2 and TRBJ2-7, with 7 bases that match TRBD1. Germline-derived CDR1 and CDR2 are SGHTA and FQGNSA. CDR3 length equals 15 residues. The V gene end was trimmed by 2 bases and the J gene end by 0 bases; junction bases not matched to a gene: 4. This chain's CDR3 is CASSLWTGSSYEQYF. CDR3 DNA: TGTGCCAGCAGCTTATGGACAGGCAGCTCCTACGAGCAGTACTTC. Full variable domain (outside the CDR3, taken from reference TRBV7-2 and TRBJ2-7): GAGVSQSPSNKVTEKGKDVELRCDPISGHTALYWYRQSLGQGLEFLIYFQGNSAPDKSGLPSDRFSAERTGGSVSTLTIQRTQQEDSAVYLCASSLWTGSSYEQYFGPGTRLTVT.

This clone was counted a few times. This chain connects TRBV20-1 to TRBJ2-7, with D tentatively TRBD2 (5 bases). The germline V and J ends were trimmed by 3 bases and 4 bases, with 7 bases remaining between them. The CDR3 sequence is 11 residues long. Germline values: CDR1 DFQATT, CDR2 SNEGSKA (reference sequence). The CDR3 spells CSARREYEQYF. In DNA, the CDR3 is TGCAGTGCTAGGAGGGAATACGAGCAGTACTTC.

The V gene is TRBV5-6, the J gene TRBJ1-1; no clear D. CDR3 length: 15 residues. CDR1 SGHDT and CDR2 YYEEEE come from the germline V gene. V lost 0 bases to trimming and J lost 1 base, with 10 bases between them. CDR3 loop: CASSLVGKTNTEAFF. In DNA form, the CDR3 reads TGTGCCAGCAGCTTGGTCGGGAAAACGAACACTGAAGCTTTCTTT.

The rearrangement joins TRBV2 to TRBJ1-1; D remains unclear. There are 13 residues in the CDR3. Trimming removed 5 bases from V and 4 bases from J, with 11 bases in between. CDR1 and CDR2 from the germline V gene are SNHLY and FYNNEI. The CDR3 nucleotides read TGTGCCAGCAGTAGGGAGATGGGCACTGAAGCTTTCTTT. This encodes CASSREMGTEAFF. The full variable domain, completed using reference TRBV2 and TRBJ1-1, is EPEVTQTPSHQVTQMGQEVILRCVPISNHLYFYWYRQILGQKVEFLVSFYNNEISEKSEIFDDQFSVERPDGSNFTLKIRSTKLEDSAMYFCASSREMGTEAFFGQGTRLTVV.

The genes are TRBV19 and TRBJ1-5; TRBD1 matches 8 bases. The CDR3 is made up of 13 amino acids. V lost 8 bases, J lost 3 bases, and 3 bases stayed unmatched. CDR1 and CDR2 (germline): LNHDA, SQIVND (reference sequence). Written as DNA, the CDR3 is TGTGCCAGTTCTCAGGGGGCCAATCAGCCCCAGCATTTT. The encoded protein is CASSQGANQPQHF.

V usage is TRBV5-6 and J usage is TRBJ2-7; D uncertain. CDR1 and CDR2 from the germline V gene are SGHDT and YYEEEE. CDR3 length: 13 amino acids. Between the trimmed V and J ends, which lost 1 base and 4 bases, there was a span of 9 bases. The CDR3: CASSLNGFYEQYF. The CDR3 DNA is TGTGCCAGCAGCTTGAACGGGTTTTACGAGCAGTACTTC.

The chain employs TRBV15 and TRBJ1-6; 10 nucleotides line up with TRBD1. The junction had 5 bases not matched to a gene; V was cut back by 5 bases and J by 7 bases. CDR3 size: 15 residues. Germline CDR1 LNHNV, CDR2 YYDKDF (reference sequence). CDR3 sequence (DNA): TGTGCCACCAGCCCACGGACAGGGGGGAATTCACCCCTCCACTTT. Residues: CATSPRTGGNSPLHF.